This T cell receptor (beta chain) derives from a study of CD4+ T cells in melanoma (dated by TCRdb to 2021 to 2024). Context from the whole study: The study examined neoantigen-specific CD4+ T cells in human melanoma.

Remarks on this clone: Its target antigen remains unknown. Per-base quality was not reported, and no clone a single base away is much larger than it.

What the work shows at the level of the full study, not this receptor alone: The report described a correlation between neoantigen-specific CD4+ T cells and the function of CD8+ T cells, macrophages and B cells. Neoantigen-specific CD4+ T cells in melanoma were reported to show diverse differentiation states.

Trimming removed 5 bases from V and 0 bases from J, leaving 14 bases between the germline ends. Taken from the germline V gene (reference sequence), the CDR1 and CDR2 loops are LNHDA and SQIVND. The CDR3 holds 15 amino acids from the cysteine to the phenylalanine. Of the read, only the CDR3 DNA is kept; its 45 bases are in frame from base 1. Library preparation was by the immunoSEQ multiplex PCR assay. Drawn from immuneACCESS, this table holds only the in-frame rearrangements with V and J called that TCRdb kept. Clones are partly lost; checked studies trace under half to an unresolved V gene and leave the rest unexplained. The sample data list about 50,000 clones, and 89% of these were observed just once. The ten largest make up 12% of the sample. The donors were melanoma patients.

The chain joins TRBV19 to TRBJ2-7; TRBD1 is a possible D gene, resting on 6 matching bases. Input material: peripheral blood. This receptor was obtained from a human donor with melanoma. The nucleotides are TGTGCCAGTAGTGACACGACAGGCCTCTCCTACGAGCAGTACTTC. Translated, this is CASSDTTGLSYEQYF.